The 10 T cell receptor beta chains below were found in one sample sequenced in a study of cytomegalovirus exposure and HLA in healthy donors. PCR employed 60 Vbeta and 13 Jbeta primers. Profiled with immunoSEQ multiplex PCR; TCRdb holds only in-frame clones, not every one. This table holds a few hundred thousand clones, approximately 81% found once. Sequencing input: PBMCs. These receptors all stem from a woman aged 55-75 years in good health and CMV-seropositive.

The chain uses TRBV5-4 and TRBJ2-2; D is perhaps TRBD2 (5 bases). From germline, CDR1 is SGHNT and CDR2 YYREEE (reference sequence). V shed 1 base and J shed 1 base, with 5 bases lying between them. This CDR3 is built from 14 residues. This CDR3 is CASSLTRNTGELFF. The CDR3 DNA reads TGTGCCAGCAGCTTGACTAGGAACACCGGGGAGCTGTTTTTT.

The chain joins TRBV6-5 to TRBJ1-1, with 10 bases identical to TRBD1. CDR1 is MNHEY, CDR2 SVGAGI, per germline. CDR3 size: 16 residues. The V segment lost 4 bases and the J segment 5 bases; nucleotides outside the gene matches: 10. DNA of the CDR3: TGTGCCAGCAGTTCCCCGGGACAGGGGATTAATACTGAAGCTTTCTTT. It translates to CASSSPGQGINTEAFF.

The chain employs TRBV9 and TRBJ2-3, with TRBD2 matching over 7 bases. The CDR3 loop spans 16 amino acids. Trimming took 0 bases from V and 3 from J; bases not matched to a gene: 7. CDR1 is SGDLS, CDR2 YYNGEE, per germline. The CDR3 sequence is CASSVDGVAGTDTQYF. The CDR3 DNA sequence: TGTGCCAGCAGCGTAGACGGAGTAGCGGGTACAGATACGCAGTATTTT.

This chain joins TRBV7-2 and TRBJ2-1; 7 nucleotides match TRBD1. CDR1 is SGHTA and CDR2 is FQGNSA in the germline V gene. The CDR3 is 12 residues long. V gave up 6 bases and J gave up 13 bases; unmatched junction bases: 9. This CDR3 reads CASRNLGGRQFF. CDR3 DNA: TGTGCCAGCAGAAATCTAGGGGGCAGACAGTTCTTC.

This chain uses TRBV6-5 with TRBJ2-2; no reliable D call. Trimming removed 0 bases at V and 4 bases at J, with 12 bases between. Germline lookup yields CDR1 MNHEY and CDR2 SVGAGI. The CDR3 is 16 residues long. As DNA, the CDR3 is TGTGCCAGCAGTTACTCGATAAACAGAGCCACCGGGGAGCTGTTTTTT. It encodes CASSYSINRATGELFF.

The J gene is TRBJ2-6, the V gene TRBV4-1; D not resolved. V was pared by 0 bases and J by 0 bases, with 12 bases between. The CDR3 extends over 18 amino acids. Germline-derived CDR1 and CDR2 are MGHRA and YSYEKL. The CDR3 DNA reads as TGCGCCAGCAGCCAAGACCTTCGGTCTACCTCTGGGGCCAACGTCCTGACTTTC. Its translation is CASSQDLRSTSGANVLTF.

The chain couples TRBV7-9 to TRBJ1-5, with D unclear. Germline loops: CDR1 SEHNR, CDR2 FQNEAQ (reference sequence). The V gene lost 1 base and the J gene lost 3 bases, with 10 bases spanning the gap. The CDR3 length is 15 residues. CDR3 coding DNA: TGTGCCAGCAGCTTAGGATTTAGCACCAATCAGCCCCAGCATTTT. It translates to CASSLGFSTNQPQHF.

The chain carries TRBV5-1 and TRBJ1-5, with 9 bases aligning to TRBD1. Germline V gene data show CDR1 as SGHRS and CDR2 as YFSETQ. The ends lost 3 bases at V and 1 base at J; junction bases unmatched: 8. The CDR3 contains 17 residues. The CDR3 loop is CASSSPQGALSNQPQHF. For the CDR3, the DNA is TGCGCCAGCAGCTCCCCACAGGGGGCGTTGAGCAATCAGCCCCAGCATTTT.

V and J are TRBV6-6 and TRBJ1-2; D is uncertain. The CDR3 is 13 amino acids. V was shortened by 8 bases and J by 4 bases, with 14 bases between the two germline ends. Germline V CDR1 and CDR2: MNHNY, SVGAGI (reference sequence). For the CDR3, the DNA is TGTGCCAGCGGCCGAGCGCTTGCCTATGGCTACACCTTC. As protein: CASGRALAYGYTF.

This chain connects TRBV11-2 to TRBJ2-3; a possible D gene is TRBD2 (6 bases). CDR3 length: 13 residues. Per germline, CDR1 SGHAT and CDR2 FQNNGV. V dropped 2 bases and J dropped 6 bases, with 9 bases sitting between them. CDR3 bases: TGTGCCAGCAGCTTATATGCGGGGGATACGCAGTATTTT. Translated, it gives CASSLYAGDTQYF. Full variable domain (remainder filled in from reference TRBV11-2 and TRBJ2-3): EAGVAQSPRYKIIEKRQSVAFWCNPISGHATLYWYQQILGQGPKLLIQFQNNGVVDDSQLPKDRFSAERLKGVDSTLKIQPAKLEDSAVYLCASSLYAGDTQYFGPGTRLTVL.